Presented here are 22 T cell receptor beta chains from one specimen sequenced in a study of Ad26.COV2.S vaccination and SARS-CoV-2 variants. The treatment here: 15 to 20 received Ad26.COV2.S at low or high dose, single or two shots; roughly five received placebo; per-sample allocation not given. Sampling occurred on day 63 after the first vaccine or placebo injection. Assay used: immunoSEQ multiplex PCR; TCRdb lists only in-frame clones, some missing. The sample gives about 350,000 clones, roughly 90% of which show up once; 5.5% to 7% is in the top ten. Sample: peripheral blood, taken in a trial of Ad26.COV2.S vaccine versus placebo. All receptors derive from a person aged 18-60 years who received the Ad26.COV2.S COVID-19 vaccine or a placebo.

V gene TRBV9 combines with J gene TRBJ2-3; D uncertain. The CDR3 runs 14 residues. From germline, CDR1 is SGDLS and CDR2 YYNGEE. Trimming left V 3 bases short and J 4 bases short, with 12 bases between. CDR3 in DNA: TGTGCCAGCAGCGCCGTCCCAGTCCCAGATACGCAGTATTTT. Encoded protein: CASSAVPVPDTQYF. Full variable domain (missing parts from reference TRBV9 and TRBJ2-3): DSGVTQTPKHLITATGQRVTLRCSPRSGDLSVYWYQQSLDQGLQFLIQYYNGEERAKGNILERFSAQQFPDLHSELNLSSLELGDSALYFCASSAVPVPDTQYFGPGTRLTVL.

This chain links TRBV12-3 or TRBV12-4 with TRBJ2-1; D is undetermined. V was trimmed by 4 bases and J by 10 bases, leaving 14 bases between them. The CDR3 is 13 residues long. The CDR3 is CASSWKGIGEQFF. CDR3 sequence (DNA): TGTGCCAGCAGTTGGAAGGGTATAGGGGAGCAGTTCTTC.

For this clone: This same CDR3 is encoded by further DNA sequences in the sample. The chain joins TRBV6-2 or TRBV6-3 to TRBJ1-1; TRBD1 might be the D (5 bases). This CDR3 region has 14 residues. Between the trimmed V and J ends, which lost 2 bases and 4 bases, there was a span of 11 bases. Germline CDR1 and CDR2: MNHEY and SVGEGT. CDR3 amino acids: CASSYARGFTEAFF. CDR3 bases: TGTGCCAGCAGTTACGCGAGGGGTTTCACTGAAGCTTTCTTT.

The chain joins TRBV10-3 to TRBJ2-3; 8 bases line up with TRBD1. The CDR3 runs to 16 residues. The V segment lost 8 bases and the J segment 4 bases; nucleotides outside the gene matches: 14. Germline assignment: CDR1 ENHRY and CDR2 SYGVKD. The CDR3 protein is CAISSPDREGSDTQYF. CDR3 nucleotide sequence: TGTGCCATCTCTTCACCGGACAGGGAAGGGTCAGATACGCAGTATTTT.

This clone turned up a few times. The V and J genes are TRBV13 and TRBJ2-5, with 9 bases matching TRBD1. V gave up 5 bases and J gave up 2 bases; unmatched junction bases: 12. Germline CDR1 reads PRHDT; CDR2 reads FYEKMQ (reference sequence). This CDR3 has 17 residues. CDR3 protein: CASSPSPGQGNQETQYF. Written as DNA, the CDR3 is TGTGCCAGCAGCCCCTCTCCGGGACAGGGAAATCAAGAGACCCAGTACTTC.

This rearrangement joins TRBV7-3 to TRBJ1-1; 10 bases align to TRBD1. V lost 3 bases and J lost 6; bases outside the gene matches: 7. The CDR3 contains 15 residues. In germline, CDR1 is SGHTA, CDR2 FQGTGA. CDR3 in amino acids: CASSLMGQGFSEAFF. The CDR3 DNA reads as TGTGCCAGCAGCTTGATGGGACAGGGGTTTTCTGAAGCTTTCTTT.

The V call is TRBV28, the J call TRBJ2-7; D is unclear. The V end was cut by 6 bases, the J end by 0 bases, with 9 bases between. The germline gives CDR1 MDHEN, CDR2 SYDVKM. The CDR3 length is 13 residues. This chain's CDR3 is CASRTGASYEQYF. The CDR3 DNA sequence: TGTGCCAGCAGGACTGGAGCCTCCTACGAGCAGTACTTC. Filled out from reference TRBV28 and TRBJ2-7, the complete variable domain reads DVKVTQSSRYLVKRTGEKVFLECVQDMDHENMFWYRQDPGLGLRLIYFSYDVKMKEKGDIPEGYSVSREKKERFSLILESASTNQTSMYLCASRTGASYEQYFGPGTRLTVT.

This clone appeared many times. This chain links TRBV7-9 with TRBJ1-1; possibly TRBD1 for D (6 bases). CDR3 length: 15 residues. Trimming left V 1 base short and J 1 base short, with 10 bases between. In germline, CDR1 is SEHNR, CDR2 FQNEAQ (reference sequence). CDR3 DNA sequence: TGTGCCAGCAGCTTAGAGGGGGGGAGGAACACTGAAGCTTTCTTT. Translated, it gives CASSLEGGRNTEAFF.

The V gene is TRBV27, the J gene TRBJ2-5; D not resolved. The germline gives CDR1 MNHEY, CDR2 SMNVEV (reference sequence). V was pared by 5 bases and J by 0 bases, with 10 bases between. This CDR3 spans 14 amino acids. CDR3 nucleotides: TGTGCCAGCAGTCCTCGGCCGGACCAAGAGACCCAGTACTTC. The encoded protein is CASSPRPDQETQYF.

The V and J genes are TRBV19 and TRBJ1-4; 10 bases match TRBD1. CDR3 length: 18 amino acids. Germline assignment: CDR1 LNHDA and CDR2 SQIVND (reference sequence). V shed 4 bases, J shed 0 bases, and the junction held 8 bases outside the gene matches. DNA of the CDR3: TGTGCCAGTAGTAACCCGGGACAGGGGTTTGCAACTAATGAAAAACTGTTTTTT. As protein: CASSNPGQGFATNEKLFF.

V and J are TRBV9 and TRBJ2-7; no definite D call. The V gene's germline CDR1 is SGDLS and CDR2 YYNGEE. The CDR3 sequence is 14 residues long. The V gene lost 0 bases and the J gene lost 6 bases, with 13 bases spanning the gap. The CDR3 region is CASSVGGGPREQYF. The CDR3 region has the DNA TGTGCCAGCAGCGTAGGGGGTGGGCCGCGCGAGCAGTACTTC.

This clone has only a few counts. The gene calls are TRBV25-1 and TRBJ2-1; 10 nucleotides match TRBD2. CDR3 length equals 16 residues. Trimming took 4 bases from V and 8 from J; bases not matched to a gene: 11. The germline CDR1 and CDR2 sequences are MGHDK and SYGVNS. In nucleotides, the CDR3 is TGTGCCAGCAGTGCCCTACCGGGACTAGCGAAGGATGAGCAGTTCTTC. Its protein is CASSALPGLAKDEQFF.

The V and J genes are TRBV5-5 and TRBJ2-7, with 8 bases fitting TRBD2. There are 14 residues in the CDR3. CDR1 SGHKS and CDR2 YYEKEE come from the germline V gene (reference sequence). V gave up 1 base and J gave up 5 bases; unmatched junction bases: 5. CDR3 bases: TGTGCCAGCAGCTTGCTTAGCGGGAACCACGAGCAGTACTTC. This codes for CASSLLSGNHEQYF.

The chain combines TRBV7-3 with TRBJ2-7; D unclear. Trimming removed 0 bases from V and 7 bases from J, with 10 bases in between. The CDR3 is made up of 13 amino acids. CDR1 is SGHTA and CDR2 is FQGTGA in the germline V gene. The CDR3 is CASSLTRGREQYF. CDR3 bases: TGTGCCAGCAGCTTAACTCGCGGTAGGGAGCAGTACTTC.

The V gene is TRBV29-1, the J gene TRBJ1-4, with D possibly matching TRBD1 (6 bases). The ends were cut back, 6 bases at V and 4 bases at J, with 12 bases in the middle. The CDR3 sequence is 13 residues long. Germline assignment: CDR1 SQVTM and CDR2 ANQGSEA. CDR3 amino acids: CSVGGALNEKLFF. The CDR3 DNA reads as TGCAGCGTCGGGGGGGCTCTTAATGAAAAACTGTTTTTT.

The chain has TRBV10-3 and TRBJ2-5; the match to TRBD1 covers 7 bases. Trimming at V came to 10 bases and at J to 4 bases, leaving 9 bases not matched to a gene. This CDR3 region has 13 residues. Looked up from germline, CDR1 is ENHRY and CDR2 is SYGVKD. In DNA, the CDR3 is TGTGCCACGAGCCGCTCAGGGGGAGAGACCCAGTACTTC. This translates into CATSRSGGETQYF.

The chain has TRBV7-9 and TRBJ1-5; tentative D call: TRBD1 (6 bases). Germline V gives CDR1 SEHNR, CDR2 FQNEAQ (reference sequence). The V end was cut by 4 bases, the J end by 3 bases, with 13 bases between. This CDR3 spans 15 amino acids. This CDR3 is CASSYIGGANQPQHF. The CDR3 bases are TGTGCCAGCAGCTACATAGGGGGGGCCAATCAGCCCCAGCATTTT.

This clone was observed a few times. The chain combines TRBV7-9 with TRBJ1-4, with 11 nucleotides matching TRBD1. This CDR3 has 15 residues. Germline V gene data show CDR1 as SEHNR and CDR2 as FQNEAQ (reference sequence). V was pared by 5 bases and J by 8 bases, with 7 bases of the junction left unmatched. The CDR3 DNA is TGTGCCAGCAGCCTGGACAGGGGGCGAATAGAAAAACTGTTTTTT. Protein product: CASSLDRGRIEKLFF.

The chain recombines TRBV6-5 with TRBJ2-7; D ambiguous. Trimming took off 3 bases at V and 7 bases at J, with 7 bases between the two ends. The CDR3 runs 11 residues. CDR1 is MNHEY and CDR2 is SVGAGI in the germline V gene. The CDR3 DNA sequence: TGTGCCAGCAGTTATAGATGGGAGCAGTACTTC. This codes for CASSYRWEQYF.

The rearrangement joins TRBV30 to TRBJ1-5, with 9 bases that match TRBD1. This CDR3 has 15 residues. Looked up from germline, CDR1 is GTSNPN and CDR2 is SVGIG (reference sequence). Trimming cost V 0 bases and J 5 bases; bases outside gene matches: 5. CDR3 region: CAWSVLGQGDQPQHF. The CDR3 region has the DNA TGTGCCTGGAGTGTACTGGGACAGGGTGATCAGCCCCAGCATTTT.

This rearrangement joins TRBV19 to TRBJ1-2, with 7 bases lining up with TRBD1. V lost 2 bases and J lost 5; bases outside the gene matches: 5. Germline V gene sequence: CDR1 LNHDA, CDR2 SQIVND (reference sequence). CDR3 length equals 14 residues. CDR3 amino acids: CASSISTGKYGYTF. The DNA of the CDR3 is TGTGCCAGTAGTATATCGACAGGGAAATATGGCTACACCTTC.

The chain is built from TRBV4-1 and TRBJ2-7, with D perhaps matching TRBD1 or TRBD2 (6 bases each). V lost 1 base, J lost 3 bases, and 10 bases lay in between. The CDR3 has 14 amino acids. Germline assignment: CDR1 MGHRA and CDR2 YSYEKL. The CDR3 spells CASSQAGGVYEQYF. CDR3 sequence (DNA): TGCGCCAGCAGCCAAGCCGGGGGCGTCTACGAGCAGTACTTC.